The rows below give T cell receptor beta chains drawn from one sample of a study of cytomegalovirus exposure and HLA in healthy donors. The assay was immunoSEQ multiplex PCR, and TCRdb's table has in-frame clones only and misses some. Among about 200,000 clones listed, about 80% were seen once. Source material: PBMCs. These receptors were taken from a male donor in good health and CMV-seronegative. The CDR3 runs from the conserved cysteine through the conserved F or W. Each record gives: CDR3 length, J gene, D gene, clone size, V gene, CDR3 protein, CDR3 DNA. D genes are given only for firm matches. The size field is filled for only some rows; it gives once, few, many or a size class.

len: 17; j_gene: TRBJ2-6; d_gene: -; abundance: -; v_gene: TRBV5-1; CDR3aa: CASSLYTGLSGANVLTF; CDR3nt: TGCGCCAGCAGCTTGTATACAGGCCTCTCCGGGGCCAACGTCCTGACTTTC
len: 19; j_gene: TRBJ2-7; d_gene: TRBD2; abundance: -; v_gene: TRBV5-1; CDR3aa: CASSLEPGTSGGSAYEQYF; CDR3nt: TGCGCCAGCAGCTTGGAGCCCGGGACTAGCGGGGGTTCTGCCTACGAGCAGTACTTC
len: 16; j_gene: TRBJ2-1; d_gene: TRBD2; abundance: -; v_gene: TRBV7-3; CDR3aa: CASSSIAGSSYNEQFF; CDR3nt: TGTGCCAGCAGCTCCATAGCGGGCAGCTCCTACAATGAGCAGTTCTTC
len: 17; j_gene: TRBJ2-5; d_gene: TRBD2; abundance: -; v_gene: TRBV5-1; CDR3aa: CASSLAGRAGDLETQYF; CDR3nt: TGCGCCAGCAGCCTCGCAGGGCGAGCGGGGGATTTGGAGACCCAGTACTTC
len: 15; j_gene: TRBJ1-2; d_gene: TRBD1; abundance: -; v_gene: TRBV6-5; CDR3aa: CASRKGPGGESGYTF; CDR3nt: TGTGCCAGCAGAAAAGGTCCAGGGGGAGAAAGTGGCTACACCTTC
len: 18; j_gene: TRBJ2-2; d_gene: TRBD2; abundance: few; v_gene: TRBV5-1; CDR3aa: CASSSGLAGAQNTGELFF; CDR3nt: TGCGCCAGCAGCTCGGGACTAGCGGGGGCCCAGAACACCGGGGAGCTGTTTTTT
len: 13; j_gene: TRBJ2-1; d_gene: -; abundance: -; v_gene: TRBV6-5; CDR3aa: CASSSGYYNEQFF; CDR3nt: TGTGCCAGCAGTAGCGGGTACTACAATGAGCAGTTCTTC
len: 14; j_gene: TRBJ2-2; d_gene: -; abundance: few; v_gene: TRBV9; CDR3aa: CASSIRTASGELFF; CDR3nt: TGTGCCAGCAGCATCCGGACTGCTAGCGGGGAGCTGTTTTTT
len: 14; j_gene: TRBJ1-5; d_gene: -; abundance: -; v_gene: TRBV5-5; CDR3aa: CASSPRGANQPQHF; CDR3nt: TGTGCCAGCAGCCCCCGTGGAGCCAATCAGCCCCAGCATTTT
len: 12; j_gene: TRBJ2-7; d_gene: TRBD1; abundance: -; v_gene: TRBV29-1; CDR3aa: CSVWTGNYEQYF; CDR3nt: TGCAGCGTATGGACAGGGAACTACGAGCAGTACTTC
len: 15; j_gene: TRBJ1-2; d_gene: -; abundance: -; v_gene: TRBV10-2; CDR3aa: CASSERKGANYGYTF; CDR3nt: TGCGCCAGCAGTGAGAGAAAAGGGGCTAACTATGGCTACACCTTC